This T cell receptor beta chain stems from a study of CD8 T cell repertoires and HIV-1 epitope variants. Study as a whole: The baseline condition was 1M T cells left uncultured.

Libraries were prepared by immunoSEQ multiplex PCR; TCRdb keeps only in-frame clonotypes and omits some of them. This table holds 4,500 to 6,500 clones, 65% found once. Note on this clone: Its matching antigen is unknown.

V was clipped by 1 base and J by 3 bases, with 10 bases between them. CDR1 is MDHEN and CDR2 is SYDVKM in the germline V gene. The CDR3 loop spans 15 amino acids. The specimen was cultured CD8+ T cells derived from PBMCs. The V gene is TRBV28, the J gene TRBJ1-5; D unclear. The sequence came from a male donor with HIV. The chain's CDR3 is CASSLYPSNNQPQHF. The CDR3 DNA reads as TGTGCCAGCAGTTTATATCCCTCAAACAATCAGCCCCAGCATTTT.